The 2 T cell receptor beta chains listed next were all sequenced from one sample in a study of blood T cell repertoires in COVID-19. Sequencing used immunoSEQ multiplex PCR; TCRdb keeps in-frame clones, though not all of them. The sample has under 150,000 clones; 70% to 90% are singletons. Sequenced input: peripheral blood. These receptors originate from a woman aged 40 to 55 with active or convalescent COVID-19.

The chain links TRBV5-6 to TRBJ1-2; 8 nucleotides align to TRBD1. Germline V CDR1 and CDR2: SGHDT, YYEEEE. This CDR3 has 15 residues. The V segment lost 1 base and the J segment 5 bases; nucleotides outside the gene matches: 7. The CDR3 coding sequence is TGTGCCAGCAGCTTGCTTGCAGGGGGCTGGTATGGCTACACCTTC. It is translated as CASSLLAGGWYGYTF.

This clone was recorded a few times. The CDR3 region has the DNA TGTGCCAGCAGTGAAGGGAGTAACACTGAAGCTTTCTTT. The encoded protein is CASSEGSNTEAFF. The genes are TRBV6-1 and TRBJ1-1; no clear D. The CDR3 is 13 amino acids. Per germline, CDR1 MNHNS and CDR2 SASEGT. V gave up 1 base and J gave up 2 bases, with 5 bases separating them.